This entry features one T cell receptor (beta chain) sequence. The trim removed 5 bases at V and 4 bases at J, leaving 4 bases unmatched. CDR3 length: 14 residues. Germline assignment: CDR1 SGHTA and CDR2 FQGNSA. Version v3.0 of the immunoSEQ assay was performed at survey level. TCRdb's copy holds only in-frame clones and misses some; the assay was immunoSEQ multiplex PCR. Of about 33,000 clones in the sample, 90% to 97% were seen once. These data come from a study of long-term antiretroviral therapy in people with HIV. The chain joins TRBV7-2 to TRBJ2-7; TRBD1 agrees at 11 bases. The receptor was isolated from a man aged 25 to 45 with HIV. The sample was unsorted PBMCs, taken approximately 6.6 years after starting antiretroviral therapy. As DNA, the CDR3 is TGTGCCAGCAGCCGGGACAGGGGGTTGTACGAGCAGTACTTC. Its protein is CASSRDRGLYEQYF.